The source of this T cell receptor (beta chain) is a study of molecular identifiers for immune sequencing clone quantification. Study-wide findings and caveats: Should identical TCR molecules share a barcode, the sizes of highly expanded clones could be underestimated.

TCRdb re-analysed the PCR reads in MiXCR, keeping a single row per CDR3 protein. The repertoire includes 79,000 or so distinct CDR3 sequences, around 27% of them detected once, and 0.6% to 0.95% sits in the top ten. Deletions cut 3 bases from V and 6 bases from J, with 12 bases between. CDR1 DFQATT and CDR2 SNEGSKA come from the germline V gene (reference sequence). The CDR3 sequence is 12 residues long. This clonotype appeared many times. Its antigen is unidentified. Naive CD8 T cells were sorted as CD8+CD4-CCR7+CD45RA+. The TCR originated in a human donor in good health. Some libraries in this study had Jurkat cell RNA spiked in. Sequenced material: naive CD8+ T cells from blood, with Jurkat cell RNA spiked in. The sample's subset: FACS-sorted CD8+CD4-CCR7+CD45RA+ naive T cells. This chain connects TRBV20-1 to TRBJ2-7, with D unclear. CDR3 sequence reads: CSASLGTREQYF. DNA of the CDR3: TGCAGTGCTAGCCTAGGTACCCGCGAGCAGTACTTC.